This TCR beta chain was identified in a study of cytomegalovirus exposure and HLA in healthy donors. Study findings and constraints: Per a later analysis, about 17,000 TCR beta sequences showed association with HLA alleles at 0.05 false discovery rate. When a later analysis was performed, an Asian-associated ancestry cluster reportedly had fewer N-insertions than the roughly 700-donor mean.

Comment on this clone: Its specificity is unknown.

Researchers ran the PCR with 60 Vbeta and 13 Jbeta primers. Clones were sequenced by immunoSEQ multiplex PCR, and TCRdb holds only the in-frame ones, with some missing. This table holds about 140,000 clones, almost 85% found once. CDR1 SGDLS and CDR2 YYNGEE come from the germline V gene. The CDR3 totals 17 residues. Trimming took off 0 bases at V and 5 bases at J, with 17 bases between the two ends. This chain connects TRBV9 to TRBJ2-2, with D perhaps TRBD2 (6 bases). Sequenced material: PBMCs. The source of this sequence is a man younger than 35 in good health and CMV-seropositive. CDR3 sequence (DNA): TGTGCCAGCAGCGTAGGATTCGGGAGTATGAGGACCGGGGAGCTGTTTTTT. It yields the protein CASSVGFGSMRTGELFF.